These 9 T cell receptor beta chains originate from one sample sequenced in a study of T cell responses to AZD1222 COVID-19 vaccine. Method: immunoSEQ multiplex PCR; TCRdb's copy keeps in-frame clones and lacks some. The sample includes over 200,000 clones, less than 95% of them seen just once. The material was peripheral blood, obtained 28 days after the second dose of the MenACWY control vaccine. The source is an adult who received the MenACWY meningococcal vaccine as a control.

The chain uses TRBV5-1 and TRBJ2-2; 7 bases are shared with TRBD1. The germline V gene encodes CDR1 SGHRS and CDR2 YFSETQ. V was clipped by 4 bases and J by 4 bases; unmatched bases: 4. This CDR3 contains 14 residues. The CDR3 loop is CASSRSGGTGELFF. Written as DNA, the CDR3 is TGCGCCAGCAGCCGTTCAGGGGGCACCGGGGAGCTGTTTTTT.

The CDR3 spells CASNIAGSTDTQYF. The CDR3 nucleotides are TGTGCCAGCAACATAGCGGGGAGCACAGATACGCAGTATTTT. The chain recombines TRBV28 with TRBJ2-3; the match to TRBD2 covers 8 bases. CDR3 length: 14 amino acids. V was clipped by 7 bases and J by 0 bases; unmatched bases: 3. Per the germline V gene, CDR1 is MDHEN and CDR2 is SYDVKM.

The chain links TRBV2 to TRBJ2-2; D may be TRBD2 (5 bases). V was trimmed by 7 bases and J by 1 base, leaving 7 bases between them. Germline CDR1 reads SNHLY; CDR2 reads FYNNEI. The CDR3 has 13 residues. The CDR3: CASNRENTGELFF. The CDR3, as DNA: TGTGCCAGCAATCGGGAGAACACCGGGGAGCTGTTTTTT.

V is TRBV6-5 and J is TRBJ1-2, with a possible D match to TRBD1 (5 bases). The CDR3 runs to 15 residues. V lost 6 bases and J lost 0, with 14 bases in between. From germline, CDR1 is MNHEY and CDR2 SVGAGI. CDR3 sequence (DNA): TGTGCCAGCAGCCGCGAGCGGGGGGCTAACTATGGCTACACCTTC. It translates to CASSRERGANYGYTF.

This chain joins TRBV28 and TRBJ1-5; 7 bases fit TRBD1. CDR3 length equals 16 residues. Germline values: CDR1 MDHEN, CDR2 SYDVKM. Trimming at V came to 5 bases and at J to 1 base, leaving 8 bases not matched to a gene. The CDR3 loop reads CASSPLDRASNQPQHF. The CDR3 bases are TGTGCCAGCAGTCCCCTCGACAGGGCGAGCAATCAGCCCCAGCATTTT. Full variable domain (rest looked up from reference TRBV28 and TRBJ1-5): DVKVTQSSRYLVKRTGEKVFLECVQDMDHENMFWYRQDPGLGLRLIYFSYDVKMKEKGDIPEGYSVSREKKERFSLILESASTNQTSMYLCASSPLDRASNQPQHFGDGTRLSIL.

The V and J genes are TRBV7-3 and TRBJ2-5; tentative D call: TRBD1 (6 bases). This CDR3 region has 14 residues. The germline gives CDR1 SGHTA, CDR2 FQGTGA. With 4 bases removed from V and 5 bases from J, the gap between germline ends came to 14 bases. CDR3 bases: TGTGCCAGCAGCTCGGGACACCCGGCCGAGACCCAGTACTTC. Encoded protein: CASSSGHPAETQYF. Looking up the rest from reference TRBV7-3 and TRBJ2-5 gives the full variable domain: GAGVSQTPSNKVTEKGKYVELRCDPISGHTALYWYRQSLGQGPEFLIYFQGTGAADDSGLPNDRFFAVRPEGSVSTLKIQRTERGDSAVYLCASSSGHPAETQYFGPGTRLLVL.

This clone was found once. The chain is built from TRBV5-6 and TRBJ1-2, with no clear D. The CDR3 length is 15 residues. Germline CDR1 reads SGHDT; CDR2 reads YYEEEE. V was pared by 4 bases and J by 4 bases, with 17 bases between. CDR3 region: CASSRKVAETYGYTF. The CDR3 bases are TGTGCCAGCAGCCGGAAGGTGGCAGAAACCTATGGCTACACCTTC.

This CDR3 reads CASSRLATYEQYF. DNA for the CDR3: TGTGCCAGCAGTAGACTAGCGACCTACGAGCAGTACTTC. This chain links TRBV12-3 or TRBV12-4 with TRBJ2-7; 8 nucleotides align to TRBD2. V lost 5 bases, J lost 2 bases, and 2 bases stayed unmatched. This CDR3 has 13 residues.

This clone has more than one count but fewer than ten. The chain links TRBV6-2 or TRBV6-3 to TRBJ2-7; D unresolved. The CDR3 is 12 residues long. Germline assignment: CDR1 MNHEY and CDR2 SVGEGT. V was cut by 5 bases and J by 0 bases, with 5 bases left in between. CDR3 amino acids: CASSKTSYEQYF. Here the CDR3 DNA reads TGTGCCAGCAGTAAAACCTCCTACGAGCAGTACTTC.